The sequence of this T cell receptor beta chain was determined in a study of T cell repertoires in cytomegalovirus infection. As for the study in general: Selection of CMV epitopes for the study included recently identified HLA-C-restricted and well-studied HLA-B-restricted ones. CMV infection and matching HLA type were both indicated by public TCR beta signatures.

A single record per CDR3 protein comes from TCRdb applying MiXCR to the reads. The profile shows hundreds of thousands of distinct CDR3 sequences, approximately 33% of them singletons. As concerns this clonotype: Antigen unknown.

V lost 4 bases and J lost 4; bases outside the gene matches: 8. CDR1 and CDR2 (germline): SEHNR, FQNEAQ (reference sequence). The CDR3 loop spans 15 amino acids. The sequence derives from a human donor in good health (CMV status not recorded). Some clones in this sample may be carry-over from other donors' samples. The V and J genes are TRBV7-9 and TRBJ1-2; the match to TRBD1 covers 8 bases. The source was cultured PBMCs, collected from culture after CMV antigen stimulation. The CDR3 DNA reads TGTGCCAGCAGCTCATCGGACAGGGTGGCCTATGGCTACACCTTC. Its translation: CASSSSDRVAYGYTF.